This T cell receptor beta chain was observed in a study of long-term antiretroviral therapy in people with HIV. Germline CDR1 and CDR2: SGHNT and YYREEE (reference sequence). This CDR3 comprises 15 residues. With 4 bases removed from V and 4 bases from J, the gap between germline ends came to 12 bases. The run of the v3.0 immunoSEQ assay was at survey level. Sequencing was performed with immunoSEQ multiplex PCR; in TCRdb, only in-frame clones are kept and a portion is missing. This sample has tens of thousands of clones; approximately 86% occur once, and the top ten carry roughly 4.9%. The TCR originated in a woman between 45 and 60 years old with HIV. The specimen comprised unsorted PBMCs, sampled 0.1 years before starting antiretroviral therapy. The chain has TRBV5-4 and TRBJ1-6; D may be TRBD1 (6 bases). The CDR3: CASSPGGSYNSPLHF. The CDR3 DNA is TGTGCCAGCAGCCCGGGGGGCAGTTATAATTCACCCCTCCACTTT.